Sequencing of this TCR beta chain was carried out in a study of blood T cell repertoires in COVID-19. Study context: The study drew acute and convalescent COVID-19 samples from the United States, Italy and Spain. PBMCs, B-cell-depleted T cells, or T cells provided the cDNA or gDNA that made up the material.

The CDR3 contains 15 residues. Trimming shortened V by 5 bases and J by 2 bases, and 13 bases separated the two germline ends. From germline, CDR1 is MGHDK and CDR2 SYGVNS. Repertoires were generated with immunoSEQ multiplex PCR, while TCRdb's copy carries only in-frame clones and drops some. The sample carries about 310,000 clones, 70% to 90% recorded once. The chain links TRBV25-1 to TRBJ2-1, with a tentative D call TRBD1 (7 bases). This sequence was found in a woman aged 40-49 years who had recovered from COVID-19. The sequenced material came from PBMCs or T cells enriched from blood (not recorded which). The CDR3 here is CASSPEGAPYNEQFF. CDR3 nucleotide sequence: TGTGCCAGCAGTCCGGAGGGGGCCCCCTACAATGAGCAGTTCTTC. The entire variable domain, with the rest obtained from reference TRBV25-1 and TRBJ2-1, is as follows: EADIYQTPRYLVIGTGKKITLECSQTMGHDKMYWYQQDPGMELHLIHYSYGVNSTEKGDLSSESTVSRIRTEHFPLTLESARPSHTSQYLCASSPEGAPYNEQFFGPGTRLTVL.